One sample yielded the 15 T cell receptor beta chains listed below, sequenced in a study of blood T cell repertoires in COVID-19. Assay: immunoSEQ multiplex PCR; the TCRdb copy retains only in-frame clones and omits some. Here the sample spans around 620,000 clones, approximately 90% being singletons. The sample taken for sequencing was peripheral blood. The source is a young woman with acute or convalescent COVID-19.

The chain links TRBV14 to TRBJ2-1, with TRBD2 identical over 11 bases. The CDR3 is 15 residues long. Germline V gene data show CDR1 as SGHDN and CDR2 as FVKESK. V trimming: 5 bases; J trimming: 4 bases; junction bases outside the gene matches: 4. CDR3 DNA: TGTGCCAGCAGCGTTACTAGCGGGGGTTACAATGAGCAGTTCTTC. This encodes CASSVTSGGYNEQFF. Full variable domain (remainder filled in from reference TRBV14 and TRBJ2-1): EAGVTQFPSHSVIEKGQTVTLRCDPISGHDNLYWYRRVMGKEIKFLLHFVKESKQDESGMPNNRFLAERTGGTYSTLKVQPAELEDSGVYFCASSVTSGGYNEQFFGPGTRLTVL.

Notes on this clone: The same CDR3 arises from other DNA sequences in this sample as well. V and J are TRBV5-1 and TRBJ1-1; 7 nucleotides line up with TRBD1. Germline lookup yields CDR1 SGHRS and CDR2 YFSETQ. J lost 0 bases, V lost 4 bases, and 3 bases had no gene match. CDR3 length: 14 amino acids. DNA for the CDR3: TGCGCCAGCAGCCTGACAGGGTTGAACACTGAAGCTTTCTTT. Translation: CASSLTGLNTEAFF. Filled out from reference TRBV5-1 and TRBJ1-1, the complete variable domain reads KAGVTQTPRYLIKTRGQQVTLSCSPISGHRSVSWYQQTPGQGLQFLFEYFSETQRNKGNFPGRFSGRQFSNSRSEMNVSTLELGDSALYLCASSLTGLNTEAFFGQGTRLTVV.

J is TRBJ1-3 and V is TRBV6-5; D remains ambiguous. V was cut by 5 bases and J by 2 bases, with 13 bases left in between. The CDR3 runs to 15 residues. Germline V gene data show CDR1 as MNHEY and CDR2 as SVGAGI. The CDR3 here is CASSNAMGPGNTIYF. CDR3 bases: TGTGCCAGCAGTAACGCGATGGGCCCTGGAAACACCATATATTTT.

This chain connects TRBV13 to TRBJ2-7; no clear D gene. This CDR3 has 13 amino acids. The V gene lost 0 bases and the J gene lost 4 bases, with 7 bases spanning the gap. The germline V gene has CDR1 PRHDT and CDR2 FYEKMQ (reference sequence). The chain's CDR3 is CASSLGRGYEQYF. CDR3 nucleotides: TGTGCCAGCAGCTTAGGCCGCGGATACGAGCAGTACTTC.

The chain links TRBV27 to TRBJ1-2; D is uncertain. The germline CDR1 and CDR2 sequences are MNHEY and SMNVEV (reference sequence). Trimming took off 4 bases at V and 6 bases at J, with 15 bases between the two ends. The CDR3 consists of 14 residues. CDR3 sequence: CASSSLGGSDGYTF. The CDR3 nucleotides read TGTGCCAGCAGTTCTCTTGGAGGGTCGGATGGCTACACCTTC.

This clone has only a few counts. Distinct nucleotide sequences in the sample also encode this CDR3. The genes are TRBV7-3 and TRBJ1-1; D may be TRBD1 (6 bases). This CDR3 is built from 14 residues. V shed 1 base and J shed 1 base, with 7 bases lying between them. Germline V gene lookup returns CDR1 SGHTA and CDR2 FQGTGA. The CDR3 region has the DNA TGTGCCAGCAGCTTAAACAGGGAGAACACTGAAGCTTTCTTT. Translation gives CASSLNRENTEAFF.

As to this clone: The same CDR3 can be traced to other DNA sequences in this sample. The V gene is TRBV2, the J gene TRBJ1-1; weak D call: TRBD1 (5 bases). Germline values: CDR1 SNHLY, CDR2 FYNNEI. Trimming cost V 4 bases and J 2 bases, with 8 bases left between them. This CDR3 comprises 13 residues. CDR3 sequence: CASSAQGNTEAFF. The CDR3 nucleotides are TGTGCCAGCAGTGCCCAGGGAAACACTGAAGCTTTCTTT.

The V call is TRBV7-9, the J call TRBJ1-1, with unresolved D. The CDR3 has 13 amino acids. The germline CDR1 and CDR2 sequences are SEHNR and FQNEAQ (reference sequence). V gave up 10 bases and J gave up 1 base, with 13 bases separating them. CDR3 in amino acids: CAIPRDSNTEAFF. CDR3 DNA: TGTGCCATCCCGCGGGATTCGAACACTGAAGCTTTCTTT.

The genes are TRBV7-3 and TRBJ2-1; 8 bases agree with TRBD1. The CDR3 is 15 amino acids. Per the germline V gene, CDR1 is SGHTA and CDR2 is FQGTGA. V lost 7 bases to trimming and J lost 5 bases; unmatched junction nucleotides: 10. The CDR3 region has the DNA TGTGCCAGCACCCCACCGGACAGGGATCACAATGAGCAGTTCTTC. This codes for CASTPPDRDHNEQFF.

The rearrangement joins TRBV7-2 to TRBJ2-3; 12 nucleotides match TRBD2. The CDR3 is 16 residues long. The V gene's germline CDR1 is SGHTA and CDR2 FQGNSA. Losses at the gene ends were 8 bases for V and 0 bases for J; bases not matched to a gene: 6. CDR3 loop: CASGLAGIASTDTQYF. In DNA form, the CDR3 reads TGTGCCAGCGGACTAGCGGGGATCGCTAGCACAGATACGCAGTATTTT.

The chain uses TRBV28 and TRBJ2-7; D not resolved. Trimming removed 4 bases from V and 2 bases from J, with 9 bases in between. The CDR3 runs to 13 residues. Germline CDR1 reads MDHEN; CDR2 reads SYDVKM. CDR3 coding DNA: TGTGCCAGCAGTTACGCAGGCCCCTACGAGCAGTACTTC. This translates into CASSYAGPYEQYF. Drawing the rest from reference TRBV28 and TRBJ2-7, the complete variable domain is DVKVTQSSRYLVKRTGEKVFLECVQDMDHENMFWYRQDPGLGLRLIYFSYDVKMKEKGDIPEGYSVSREKKERFSLILESASTNQTSMYLCASSYAGPYEQYFGPGTRLTVT.

This chain joins TRBV7-9 and TRBJ1-2; D remains ambiguous. Trimming took off 5 bases at V and 8 bases at J, with 24 bases between the two ends. This CDR3 is built from 16 residues. Germline V lookup: CDR1 SEHNR, CDR2 FQNEAQ (reference sequence). The DNA of the CDR3 is TGTGCCAGCAGCATCTACCGAGAGGAGGCAGGAAAAGGCTACACCTTC. Translation: CASSIYREEAGKGYTF.

This sequence joins TRBV19 and TRBJ1-5; maybe TRBD1 (5 bases). Looked up from germline, CDR1 is LNHDA and CDR2 is SQIVND (reference sequence). Trimming removed 7 bases from V and 0 bases from J, with 13 bases in between. The CDR3 length is 15 residues. CDR3 sequence reads: CASMSGHPSNQPQHF. DNA of the CDR3: TGTGCCAGTATGTCCGGACACCCTAGCAATCAGCCCCAGCATTTT.

The chain employs TRBV7-7 and TRBJ2-2, with D possibly being TRBD2 (5 bases). Germline CDR1 SSHAT, CDR2 FNYEAQ (reference sequence). Trimming took off 2 bases at V and 7 bases at J, with 17 bases between the two ends. The length of the CDR3 is 16 residues. The CDR3 loop reads CASSLSSPRGHGELFF. CDR3 nucleotide sequence: TGTGCCAGCAGCTTATCGTCTCCCCGGGGTCACGGGGAGCTGTTTTTT.

V is TRBV5-5 and J is TRBJ1-2; D uncertain. This CDR3 region has 13 residues. Germline lookup yields CDR1 SGHKS and CDR2 YYEKEE (reference sequence). Trimming stripped 2 bases from V and 0 bases from J, with 5 bases between. This CDR3 is CASSLLTNYGYTF. The CDR3 coding sequence is TGTGCCAGCAGCTTATTAACTAACTATGGCTACACCTTC.